This T cell receptor (beta chain) was captured in a study of T-cell memory formation after mild COVID-19. Looking at the study overall: Largely, TCR clusters stayed within a single donor.

The germline V gene encodes CDR1 MNHEY and CDR2 SVGAGI. The CDR3 contains 14 residues. V was trimmed by 7 bases and J by 2 bases, leaving 14 bases between them. TCRdb itself ran the 5' RACE reads through MiXCR, one entry per CDR3 protein. The data show fewer than 400,000 distinct CDR3 sequences, 13% seen once. This chain joins TRBV6-5 and TRBJ2-5; TRBD1 might be the D (6 bases). The sequenced material came from PBMCs or a T cell subset sorted from them (not recorded which). The clonotype originates from a man aged 18 to 30 who had mild COVID-19 (a few samples of this study predate the infection). Cell type and time point are not known. As DNA, the CDR3 is TGTGCCAGCACCAAAAACCAGGGGCAAGAGACCCAGTACTTC. It specifies CASTKNQGQETQYF.